The 16 T cell receptor beta chains below come from one sample, sequenced in a study of OX40 agonist ivuxolimab in advanced cancers. The protocol used for the library was the immunoSEQ multiplex PCR assay. Held by TCRdb, this immuneACCESS table contains in-frame sequences only and omits some clones. Under half of the omission traces to an unresolved V gene where checked; the cause of the rest is unknown. The sample profile shows more than 85,000 clones; 90% of them were found once. The top ten constitute roughly 1.5% of the sample. The input for sequencing was CD4+ or CD8+ T cells sorted from blood, taken in a trial of the OX40 agonist ivuxolimab. All receptors derive from an adult with an advanced solid tumor such as melanoma, head and neck, liver or kidney cancer.

The chain joins TRBV18 to TRBJ2-5; D is possibly TRBD1 or TRBD2 (5 bases each). From germline, CDR1 is KGHSH and CDR2 LQKENI. Trimming took 2 bases from V and 5 from J, leaving 12 bases between them. The CDR3 covers 14 residues. DNA for the CDR3: TGTGCCAGCTCACCAGGGACGGCCGCCGAGACCCAGTACTTC. Translated: CASSPGTAAETQYF.

The chain combines TRBV5-1 with TRBJ1-2, with D tentatively TRBD1 (5 bases). Per the germline V gene, CDR1 is SGHRS and CDR2 is YFSETQ. Trimming removed 4 bases from V and 6 bases from J, with 13 bases in between. The CDR3 runs 13 residues. The CDR3 bases are TGCGCCAGCAGCCCGGGGACCAGGGATGGCTACACCTTC. This codes for CASSPGTRDGYTF.

The chain employs TRBV28 and TRBJ1-2, with TRBD1 matching over 8 bases. Germline V gene lookup returns CDR1 MDHEN and CDR2 SYDVKM. J gave up 4 bases and V 5 bases, and 9 bases lay outside the gene matches. CDR3 length equals 15 residues. The CDR3 loop reads CASSPAGGPVYGYTF. The CDR3 bases are TGTGCCAGCAGTCCTGCAGGGGGCCCGGTCTATGGCTACACCTTC.

The chain recombines TRBV5-1 with TRBJ2-3; D not certain. Per germline, CDR1 SGHRS and CDR2 YFSETQ. The V end was cut by 4 bases, the J end by 2 bases, with 11 bases between. CDR3 size: 14 residues. DNA for the CDR3: TGCGCCAGCAGCCTAGGTCGTGTCACAGATACGCAGTATTTT. This codes for CASSLGRVTDTQYF.

The chain uses TRBV10-3 and TRBJ2-1, with D unresolved. This CDR3 has 11 amino acids. V dropped 6 bases and J dropped 7 bases, with 7 bases sitting between them. Germline loops: CDR1 ENHRY, CDR2 SYGVKD. CDR3 in DNA: TGTGCCATCAGAGCAGCTAATGAGCAGTTCTTC. Translated: CAIRAANEQFF.

V is TRBV7-2 and J is TRBJ2-2; 7 bases are shared with TRBD1. V dropped 5 bases and J dropped 5; count of bases not matched to a gene: 5. This CDR3 has 14 residues. The V gene's germline CDR1 is SGHTA and CDR2 FQGNSA. CDR3 amino acids: CASSGTVGTGELFF. CDR3 nucleotide sequence: TGTGCCAGCAGCGGGACAGTGGGTACCGGGGAGCTGTTTTTT.

With respect to this clone: At one end the junction does not follow the germline gene, possibly because of a read error. J is TRBJ2-1 and V is TRBV6-1; D is possibly TRBD2 (6 bases). The CDR3 runs to 13 residues. The germline CDR1 and CDR2 sequences are MNHNS and SASEGT. In DNA, the CDR3 is TGTGCCAGCAGCCAATGGGAAACGGGAGTGGGAATCTTC. Its translation is CASSQWETGVGIF.

The rearrangement uses TRBV28 and TRBJ1-4; D gene uncertain. V was trimmed by 2 bases and J by 4 bases, leaving 11 bases between them. The CDR3 is 15 amino acids. Per germline, CDR1 MDHEN and CDR2 SYDVKM. The CDR3, as DNA: TGTGCCAGCAGTTTACAGGAGGCGTTTAATGAAAAACTGTTTTTT. Translation gives CASSLQEAFNEKLFF.

The chain employs TRBV30 and TRBJ2-5; 7 nucleotides agree with TRBD1. In germline, CDR1 is GTSNPN, CDR2 SVGIG (reference sequence). The trim removed 1 base at V and 7 bases at J, leaving 15 bases unmatched. The CDR3 runs to 16 residues. CDR3 protein: CAWSAGTVVNSGTQYF. The CDR3 DNA sequence: TGTGCCTGGAGTGCGGGGACAGTCGTCAATTCTGGGACCCAGTACTTC.

This sequence joins TRBV30 and TRBJ1-1; tentatively, D is TRBD1 (6 bases). The CDR3 extends over 12 amino acids. Trimming removed 6 bases from V and 6 bases from J, with 14 bases in between. From germline, CDR1 is GTSNPN and CDR2 SVGIG (reference sequence). The CDR3 DNA follows: TGTGCCTGCCGCACAGGGTTCCCTGAAGCTTTCTTT. It is translated as CACRTGFPEAFF. Combining the CDR3 with reference TRBV30 and TRBJ1-1 gives the whole variable domain SQTIHQWPATLVQPVGSPLSLECTVEGTSNPNLYWYRQAAGRGLQLLFYSVGIGQISSEVPQNLSASRPQDRQFILSSKKLLLSDSGFYLCACRTGFPEAFFGQGTRLTVV.

This clone showed up just once. V and J are TRBV27 and TRBJ2-7; no firm D call. Germline CDR1 reads MNHEY; CDR2 reads SMNVEV (reference sequence). This CDR3 has 15 residues. Trimming pared 0 bases from V and 4 bases from J, leaving 13 bases between. The CDR3 DNA is TGTGCCAGCAGTTTATCGGACCAGCTGCCGTACGAGCAGTACTTC. It is translated as CASSLSDQLPYEQYF.

The rearrangement uses TRBV28 and TRBJ2-7; D is possibly TRBD1 or TRBD2 (5 bases each). The CDR3 length is 15 residues. Germline CDR1 is MDHEN and CDR2 is SYDVKM. Between the trimmed V and J ends, which lost 3 bases and 6 bases, there was a span of 18 bases. CDR3 in DNA: TGTGCCAGCAGTTTCCCCCAGGGAGCGGCTATCGAGCAGTACTTC. Its protein is CASSFPQGAAIEQYF.

V gene TRBV7-3 combines with J gene TRBJ2-1; 11 nucleotides line up with TRBD2. The V gene end was trimmed by 1 base and the J gene end by 9 bases; junction bases not matched to a gene: 2. Germline V gene data show CDR1 as SGHTA and CDR2 as FQGTGA. The length of the CDR3 is 14 residues. Here the CDR3 DNA reads TGTGCCAGCAGCTTAAGTCTAGCGGGAGGTGAGCAGTTCTTC. This encodes CASSLSLAGGEQFF.

The J gene is TRBJ2-7, the V gene TRBV11-3, with D possibly TRBD2 on 6 matching bases. V was cut by 7 bases and J by 3 bases, with 16 bases left in between. The CDR3 runs to 14 residues. Germline V gene lookup returns CDR1 SGHNT and CDR2 YENEEA. The CDR3 DNA reads as TGTGCCAGCACACTGGACCCGGGGGACTACGAGCAGTACTTC. As protein: CASTLDPGDYEQYF. The full variable domain, completed using reference TRBV11-3 and TRBJ2-7, is EAGVVQSPRYKIIEKKQPVAFWCNPISGHNTLYWYLQNLGQGPELLIRYENEEAVDDSQLPKDRFSAERLKGVDSTLKIQPAELGDSAVYLCASTLDPGDYEQYFGPGTRLTVT.

The chain uses TRBV6-1 and TRBJ2-1; a weak D match, TRBD2 (5 bases). Trimming took off 6 bases at V and 0 bases at J, with 12 bases between the two ends. Germline assignment: CDR1 MNHNS and CDR2 SASEGT. The length of the CDR3 is 15 residues. This chain's CDR3 is CASSADFFSYNEQFF. The CDR3 DNA follows: TGTGCCAGCAGCGCGGACTTTTTCTCCTACAATGAGCAGTTCTTC.

The chain links TRBV6-1 to TRBJ1-6, with a tentative D call TRBD1 (5 bases). Trimming shortened V by 4 bases and J by 5 bases, and 9 bases separated the two germline ends. The CDR3 sequence is 14 residues long. Germline loops: CDR1 MNHNS, CDR2 SASEGT. The CDR3 reads CASSVGQDNSPLHF. In nucleotides, the CDR3 is TGTGCCAGCAGTGTAGGACAAGATAATTCACCCCTCCACTTT.